Presented here are 5 T cell receptor beta chains from one specimen sequenced in a study of shared clonotypes between healthy human individuals. Positively selected for CCR7, the CD45RO-negative cells used as naive CD8 cells excluded terminally differentiated effector memory CD45RA+ cells. Method: immunoSEQ multiplex PCR; TCRdb's copy keeps in-frame clones and lacks some. The sample consists of some 2,000,000 clones, around 96% of them appearing once. Sequenced sample: naive CD8+ T cells sorted from blood. These receptors all come from a young man in good health.

The chain links TRBV6-1 to TRBJ2-7; D is unresolved. Germline CDR1 reads MNHNS; CDR2 reads SASEGT. V was pared by 2 bases and J by 0 bases, with 11 bases between. The CDR3 is 15 amino acids. The CDR3 protein is CASSEYERSSYEQYF. The DNA of the CDR3 is TGTGCCAGCAGTGAATACGAGAGAAGCTCCTACGAGCAGTACTTC.

V is TRBV28 and J is TRBJ2-2, with TRBD1 identical over 8 bases. Unmatched junction bases numbered 7, after V lost 1 base and J lost 6 bases. In germline, CDR1 is MDHEN, CDR2 SYDVKM. CDR3 length equals 16 residues. DNA for the CDR3: TGTGCCAGCAGTTTATACCCCGGGACAGGCGCCGGGGAGCTGTTTTTT. This codes for CASSLYPGTGAGELFF.

There are a few counts of this clone. The chain is built from TRBV7-9 and TRBJ1-4; 8 bases align to TRBD1. The CDR3 runs to 18 residues. Losses at the gene ends were 0 bases for V and 3 bases for J; bases not matched to a gene: 9. CDR1 SEHNR and CDR2 FQNEAQ come from the germline V gene (reference sequence). CDR3 residues: CASSLAGRQGIANEKLFF. CDR3 DNA sequence: TGTGCCAGCAGCTTAGCGGGGAGACAGGGGATAGCTAATGAAAAACTGTTTTTT.

This clone has a single count. This chain connects TRBV27 to TRBJ2-3; D ambiguous. The CDR3 consists of 12 residues. V lost 1 base and J 4 bases, leaving 3 bases between the germline ends. Germline V gene lookup returns CDR1 MNHEY and CDR2 SMNVEV (reference sequence). CDR3 sequence (DNA): TGTGCCAGCAGTTTATTGGCAGATACGCAGTATTTT. Encoded protein: CASSLLADTQYF.

V is TRBV6-5 and J is TRBJ1-1; D is unresolved. The CDR3 is 13 amino acids. The germline CDR1 and CDR2 sequences are MNHEY and SVGAGI. Trimming stripped 0 bases from V and 5 bases from J, with 7 bases between. CDR3 in DNA: TGTGCCAGCAGTTACTCCTGGGAGACTGAAGCTTTCTTT. It encodes CASSYSWETEAFF.